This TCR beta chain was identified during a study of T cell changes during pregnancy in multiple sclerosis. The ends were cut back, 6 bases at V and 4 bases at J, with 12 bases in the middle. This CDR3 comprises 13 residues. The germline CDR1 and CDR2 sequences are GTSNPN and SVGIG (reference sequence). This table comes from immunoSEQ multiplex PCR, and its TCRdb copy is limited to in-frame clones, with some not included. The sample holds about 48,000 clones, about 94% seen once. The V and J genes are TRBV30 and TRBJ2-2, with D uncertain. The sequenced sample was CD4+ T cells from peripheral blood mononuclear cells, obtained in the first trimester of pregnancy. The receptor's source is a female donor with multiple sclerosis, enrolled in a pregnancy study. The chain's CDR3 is CACFGGTTGELFF. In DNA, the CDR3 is TGTGCCTGTTTTGGTGGCACCACCGGGGAGCTGTTTTTT. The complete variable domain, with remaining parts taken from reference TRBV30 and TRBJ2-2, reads SQTIHQWPATLVQPVGSPLSLECTVEGTSNPNLYWYRQAAGRGLQLLFYSVGIGQISSEVPQNLSASRPQDRQFILSSKKLLLSDSGFYLCACFGGTTGELFFGEGSRLTVL.